The 21 T cell receptor beta chains in this list originate from one sample, sequenced in a study of regulatory T cells in long-lasting Graves disease. The authors built TCR beta libraries using iRepertoire HTBI primers and Arm-PCR of CDR3 regions. In TCRdb, the multiplex PCR reads were re-called with MiXCR into one record per CDR3 protein. The data hold about 610,000 distinct CDR3 sequences, with roughly 15% observed a single time. The time point here: newly diagnosed GD, antithyroid drugs for less than 3 months. From RNA extracted from PBMCs, the TCR library was made. These same data were also listed under a study on T cells in Graves' hyperthyroidism and ophthalmopathy.

The sample was peripheral blood mononuclear cells (PBMCs), taken at new diagnosis, from a patient treated with antithyroid drugs. These receptors all stem from a man aged 18 to 35 with Graves disease.

This clonotype was detected ten times or more. The chain couples TRBV6-1 to TRBJ1-1, with TRBD1 matching 11 bases. V shed 8 bases and J 11 bases; nucleotides not matched to a gene: 13. The CDR3 is made up of 14 amino acids. Germline CDR1 is MNHNS and CDR2 is SASEGT. The CDR3 DNA sequence: TGTGCCAGCGGCCAGGACAGGGGGCGATCCGAGGCTTTCTTT. It is translated as CASGQDRGRSEAFF.

This clonotype showed up just a few times. Germline is not matched at one junction end, which may reflect a read error. The chain carries TRBV5-1 and TRBJ1-2; the D is unclear. Germline-derived CDR1 and CDR2 are SGHRS and YFSETQ. The CDR3 has 14 amino acids. The CDR3: CASSSQRRNYGYTF. As DNA, the CDR3 is TGTGCCAGCAGCAGCCAACGAAGGAACTATGGCTACACCTTC.

This clonotype showed up many times. Given a much more abundant clone one base away, this may be a read error. The rearrangement joins TRBV28 to TRBJ2-7; 11 bases are shared with TRBD1. The CDR3 sequence is 14 residues long. Trimming removed 6 bases from V and 3 bases from J; junction bases left unmatched: 4. Germline lookup yields CDR1 MDHEN and CDR2 SYDVKM. The CDR3: CASRPGTGGYEQYF. In nucleotides, the CDR3 is TGTGCCAGCAGACCCGGGACAGGGGGCTACGAGCAGTACTTC.

Remarks on this clonotype: A much larger clone lies one base from this, so it may be a read error. The chain links TRBV27 to TRBJ1-2; TRBD1 might be the D (6 bases). Germline V gene sequence: CDR1 MNHEY, CDR2 SMNVEV (reference sequence). Trimming took off 2 bases at V and 2 bases at J, with 24 bases between the two ends. CDR3 length: 19 residues. The CDR3 DNA reads as TGTGCCAGCAGTTTAGGACCCCCGGGACGGGGGGCGCCCAACTATGGCTACACCTTC. Protein: CASSLGPPGRGAPNYGYTF.

This clonotype was detected ten times or more. V is TRBV7-9 and J is TRBJ2-1, with D perhaps given as TRBD1 or TRBD2 (5 bases each). V lost 3 bases, J lost 1 base, and 10 bases lay in between. This CDR3 has 15 residues. Germline lookup yields CDR1 SEHNR and CDR2 FQNEAQ (reference sequence). The CDR3 protein is CASSFRDGSYNEQFF. Written as DNA, the CDR3 is TGTGCCAGCAGCTTCCGGGACGGTTCCTACAATGAGCAGTTCTTC. The entire variable domain, with the rest obtained from reference TRBV7-9 and TRBJ2-1, is as follows: DTGVSQNPRHKITKRGQNVTFRCDPISEHNRLYWYRQTLGQGPEFLTYFQNEAQLEKSRLLSDRFSAERPKGSFSTLEIQRTEQGDSAMYLCASSFRDGSYNEQFFGPGTRLTVL.

The chain employs TRBV11-2 and TRBJ2-7; D is perhaps TRBD1 or TRBD2 (5 bases each). V was trimmed by 3 bases and J by 3 bases, leaving 15 bases between them. The CDR3 has 15 amino acids. The V gene's germline CDR1 is SGHAT and CDR2 FQNNGV. CDR3 residues: CASSFREIGLYEQYF. The CDR3 DNA reads TGTGCCAGCAGCTTCAGGGAGATTGGGCTCTACGAGCAGTACTTC. Looking up the rest from reference TRBV11-2 and TRBJ2-7 gives the full variable domain: EAGVAQSPRYKIIEKRQSVAFWCNPISGHATLYWYQQILGQGPKLLIQFQNNGVVDDSQLPKDRFSAERLKGVDSTLKIQPAKLEDSAVYLCASSFREIGLYEQYFGPGTRLTVT.

The chain carries TRBV24-1 and TRBJ2-2; 9 bases are a match to TRBD2. There are 14 residues in the CDR3. In germline, CDR1 is KGHDR, CDR2 SFDVKD. V dropped 3 bases and J dropped 8; count of bases not matched to a gene: 3. The CDR3 DNA follows: TGTGCCACCAGTGATCCAGGACTAGCGGGGGAGCTGTTTTTT. It specifies CATSDPGLAGELFF.

This clonotype was detected only a few times. This chain connects TRBV6-1 to TRBJ1-3; the D is unclear. Germline CDR1 reads MNHNS; CDR2 reads SASEGT. The CDR3 contains 16 residues. Trimming left V 2 bases short and J 0 bases short, with 11 bases between. Here the CDR3 DNA reads TGTGCCAGCAGTGAAAATACACTTCCCTCTGGAAACACCATATATTTT. Translating it yields CASSENTLPSGNTIYF.

The gene calls are TRBV5-1 and TRBJ1-3; D not resolved. The CDR3 length is 14 residues. The germline CDR1 and CDR2 sequences are SGHRS and YFSETQ. Between the trimmed V and J ends, which lost 3 bases and 0 bases, there was a span of 7 bases. As DNA, the CDR3 is TGCGCCAGCAGCTCGGACGGCTCTGGAAACACCATATATTTT. Translating it yields CASSSDGSGNTIYF.

This clonotype came up many times. This rearrangement joins TRBV7-3 to TRBJ2-7, with D perhaps TRBD2 (5 bases). Germline CDR1 is SGHTA and CDR2 is FQGTGA. V lost 5 bases to trimming and J lost 0 bases, with 14 bases between them. The CDR3 has 15 amino acids. In DNA form, the CDR3 reads TGTGCCAGCAGCCCTACCCTCACTAGCTCCTACGAGCAGTACTTC. Translated, it gives CASSPTLTSSYEQYF.

This clonotype was counted many times. This chain connects TRBV2 to TRBJ2-1, with 10 bases aligning to TRBD2. The germline V gene encodes CDR1 SNHLY and CDR2 FYNNEI. This CDR3 contains 16 residues. V lost 4 bases to trimming and J lost 10 bases; unmatched junction nucleotides: 13. The CDR3, as DNA: TGTGCCAGCAGTGTCCCAGCGGGAGGGCTGACAAGGGAGCAGTTCTTC. Translation gives CASSVPAGGLTREQFF.

This clonotype appeared many times. The V and J genes are TRBV20-1 and TRBJ1-5; TRBD1 matches at 7 bases. The V and J ends lost 6 bases and 5 bases, in that order; junction bases with no gene match: 13. CDR3 length: 15 residues. Per germline, CDR1 DFQATT and CDR2 SNEGSKA (reference sequence). CDR3 sequence (DNA): TGCAGTGCCCCTCCAGGGGGATCGCGGGATCAGCCCCAGCATTTT. Translation: CSAPPGGSRDQPQHF.

The chain is built from TRBV27 and TRBJ1-6; D is unclear. The V and J ends lost 8 bases and 7 bases respectively, with 12 bases between them. The CDR3 contains 13 residues. Per germline, CDR1 MNHEY and CDR2 SMNVEV (reference sequence). The CDR3 DNA sequence: TGTGCCAGCGGAATCACAGTGAATTCACCCCTCCACTTT. This codes for CASGITVNSPLHF.

This clonotype was detected many times. The V call is TRBV11-2, the J call TRBJ1-2; the match to TRBD1 covers 7 bases. The germline V gene has CDR1 SGHAT and CDR2 FQNNGV. The J segment lost 4 bases and the V segment lost 5 bases, leaving 4 bases of the junction unmatched. The CDR3 runs to 13 residues. The CDR3 spells CASSGTAFYGYTF. In nucleotides, the CDR3 is TGTGCCAGCAGCGGGACAGCGTTCTATGGCTACACCTTC.

This clonotype was recorded only once. The chain couples TRBV7-9 to TRBJ2-2; 13 nucleotides align to TRBD2. The junction had 9 bases not matched to a gene; V was cut back by 1 base and J by 4 bases. CDR3 size: 19 residues. Per germline, CDR1 SEHNR and CDR2 FQNEAQ (reference sequence). The CDR3 reads CASSLGGGLAGVGTGELFF. The CDR3 DNA reads as TGTGCCAGCAGCTTAGGGGGCGGACTAGCGGGAGTTGGCACCGGGGAGCTGTTTTTT.

This clonotype was observed a few times. The V call is TRBV7-2, the J call TRBJ2-2, with 9 bases that match TRBD2. V dropped 4 bases and J dropped 7; count of bases not matched to a gene: 7. Germline CDR1 and CDR2: SGHTA and FQGNSA. The CDR3 consists of 15 residues. The CDR3 coding sequence is TGTGCCAGCAGCTCTAGCGGGGTTCGATTCGGGGAGCTGTTTTTT. Its translation: CASSSSGVRFGELFF.

This clonotype was seen a few times. V and J are TRBV20-1 and TRBJ2-3, with D unresolved. The V and J ends lost 3 bases and 0 bases respectively, with 10 bases between them. CDR3 size: 14 residues. Germline-derived CDR1 and CDR2 are DFQATT and SNEGSKA (reference sequence). The CDR3 sequence: CSARYQISTDTQYF. The CDR3 region has the DNA TGCAGTGCTAGGTACCAGATAAGCACAGATACGCAGTATTTT.

Details on this clonotype: Being one base from a much bigger clone, this may be a read error. The J gene is TRBJ2-3, the V gene TRBV6-1, with D possibly matching TRBD2 (6 bases). Per germline, CDR1 MNHNS and CDR2 SASEGT. The CDR3 totals 15 residues. CDR3 DNA sequence: TGTGCCAGCTTTTTACGGGAGCGGAGCACAGGTACGCAGTATTTT. This translates into CASFLRERSTGTQYF.

As regards this clonotype: A much larger clone lies one base from this, so it may be a read error. CDR3 bases: TGTGCCGGCAGCCAAGAATCGCCCGTCGCTACGCAGTATTTT. Its translation is CAGSQESPVATQYF. The genes are TRBV3-1 and TRBJ2-3; D gene ambiguous. The CDR3 totals 14 residues. Germline values: CDR1 LGHDT, CDR2 YNNKEL (reference sequence).

This clonotype was observed many times. The chain recombines TRBV18 with TRBJ2-5; D is perhaps TRBD2 (6 bases). This CDR3 has 14 amino acids. Per germline, CDR1 KGHSH and CDR2 LQKENI. V lost 2 bases and J lost 3, with 10 bases in between. CDR3 loop: CASSPGGGEETQYF. CDR3 nucleotides: TGTGCCAGCTCACCAGGGGGAGGTGAAGAGACCCAGTACTTC. Supplemented by reference TRBV18 and TRBJ2-5, the full variable domain reads NAGVMQNPRHLVRRRGQEARLRCSPMKGHSHVYWYRQLPEEGLKFMVYLQKENIIDESGMPKERFSAEFPKEGPSILRIQQVVRGDSAAYFCASSPGGGEETQYFGPGTRLLVL.

For this clonotype: The junction departs from germline at one end; a sequencing error may be responsible. The chain employs TRBV12-3 or TRBV12-4 and TRBJ1-5, with D possibly TRBD1 on 6 matching bases. The CDR3 loop spans 15 amino acids. CDR3 coding DNA: TGTGCCAGCAGTTTAGGACAGGCCAACAATCAGCCCCGGCATTTT. Translated, it gives CASSLGQANNQPRHF.